This T cell receptor beta chain stems from a study of cytomegalovirus exposure and HLA in healthy donors. Using immunoSEQ multiplex PCR, the repertoire was profiled, and TCRdb retains in-frame clones only, with some absent. This table has around 130,000 clones, more than 70% appearing once. This CDR3 has 15 residues. V lost 0 bases and J 8 bases, leaving 13 bases between the germline ends. The germline gives CDR1 MNHNY, CDR2 SVGAGI (reference sequence). Study results and limitations: There were some public TCRs occurring in many donors, but most TCR sequences were rare.

Regarding this clone: Its specificity is unknown.

Sequenced input: PBMCs. The chain recombines TRBV6-6 with TRBJ1-4; D remains ambiguous. The sequence was obtained from a woman aged 25 to 39 in good health and CMV-seronegative. The CDR3 loop reads CASSYSGGYREKLFF. CDR3 in DNA: TGTGCCAGCAGTTACTCAGGCGGTTACCGGGAAAAACTGTTTTTT.